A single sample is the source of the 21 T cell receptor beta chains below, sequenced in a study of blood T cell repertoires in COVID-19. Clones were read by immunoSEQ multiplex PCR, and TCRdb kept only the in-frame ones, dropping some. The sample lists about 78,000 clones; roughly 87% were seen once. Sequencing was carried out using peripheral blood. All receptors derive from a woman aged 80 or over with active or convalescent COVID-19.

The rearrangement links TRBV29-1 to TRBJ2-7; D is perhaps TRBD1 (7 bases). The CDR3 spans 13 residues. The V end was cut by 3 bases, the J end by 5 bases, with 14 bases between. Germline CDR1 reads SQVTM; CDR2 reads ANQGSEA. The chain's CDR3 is CSVEAGGSHEQYF. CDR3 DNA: TGCAGCGTTGAGGCAGGGGGGTCCCACGAGCAGTACTTC.

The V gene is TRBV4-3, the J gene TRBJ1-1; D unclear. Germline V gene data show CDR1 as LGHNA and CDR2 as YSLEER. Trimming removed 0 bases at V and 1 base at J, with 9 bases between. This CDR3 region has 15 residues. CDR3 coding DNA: TGCGCCAGCAGCCAAGATCTCTACCCGAACACTGAAGCTTTCTTT. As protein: CASSQDLYPNTEAFF.

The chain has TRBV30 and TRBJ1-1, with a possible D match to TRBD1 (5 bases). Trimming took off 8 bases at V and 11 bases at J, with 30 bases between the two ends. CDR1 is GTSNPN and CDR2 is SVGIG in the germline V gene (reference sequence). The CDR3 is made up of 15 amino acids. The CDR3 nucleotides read TGTGCCGGCCCCCTTCGGCCGGGGGAGAATGTGAGGGCTTTCTTT. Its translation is CAGPLRPGENVRAFF.

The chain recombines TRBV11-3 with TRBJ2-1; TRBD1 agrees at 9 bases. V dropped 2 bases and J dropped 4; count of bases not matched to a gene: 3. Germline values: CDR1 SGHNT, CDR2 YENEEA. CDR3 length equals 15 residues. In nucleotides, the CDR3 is TGTGCCAGCAGCTTAACGACAGGGGGGTACAATGAGCAGTTCTTC. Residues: CASSLTTGGYNEQFF.

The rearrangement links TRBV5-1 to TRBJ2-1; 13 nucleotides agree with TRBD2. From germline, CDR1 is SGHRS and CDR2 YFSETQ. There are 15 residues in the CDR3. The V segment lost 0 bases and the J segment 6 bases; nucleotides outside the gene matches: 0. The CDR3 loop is CASSLGLAGGNEQFF. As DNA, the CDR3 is TGCGCCAGCAGCTTGGGACTAGCGGGGGGCAATGAGCAGTTCTTC.

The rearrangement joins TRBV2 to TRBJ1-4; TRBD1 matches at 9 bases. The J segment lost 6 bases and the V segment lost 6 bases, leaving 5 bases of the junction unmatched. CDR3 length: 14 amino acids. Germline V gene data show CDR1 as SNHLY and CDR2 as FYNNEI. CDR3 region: CASRTGGTYEKLFF. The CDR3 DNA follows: TGTGCCAGCAGAACAGGGGGCACCTATGAAAAACTGTTTTTT.

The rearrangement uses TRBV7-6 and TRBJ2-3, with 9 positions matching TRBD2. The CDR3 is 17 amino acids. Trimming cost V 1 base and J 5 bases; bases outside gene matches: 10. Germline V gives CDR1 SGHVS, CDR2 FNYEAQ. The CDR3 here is CASSLGLIAGVRDTQYF. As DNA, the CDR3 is TGTGCCAGCAGCTTAGGACTAATAGCGGGAGTGAGAGATACGCAGTATTTT.

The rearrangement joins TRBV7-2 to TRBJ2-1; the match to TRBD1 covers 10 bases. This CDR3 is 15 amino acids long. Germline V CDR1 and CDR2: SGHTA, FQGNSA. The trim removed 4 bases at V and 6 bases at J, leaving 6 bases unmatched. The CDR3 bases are TGTGCCAGCAGCTCGCGGGACAGGGGCGGCAATGAGCAGTTCTTC. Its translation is CASSSRDRGGNEQFF.

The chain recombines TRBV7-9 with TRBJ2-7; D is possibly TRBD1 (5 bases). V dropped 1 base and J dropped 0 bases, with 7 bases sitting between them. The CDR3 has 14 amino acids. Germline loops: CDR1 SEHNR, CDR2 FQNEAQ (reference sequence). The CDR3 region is CASSLGQSSYEQYF. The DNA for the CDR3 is TGTGCCAGCAGCTTAGGACAGAGCTCCTACGAGCAGTACTTC.

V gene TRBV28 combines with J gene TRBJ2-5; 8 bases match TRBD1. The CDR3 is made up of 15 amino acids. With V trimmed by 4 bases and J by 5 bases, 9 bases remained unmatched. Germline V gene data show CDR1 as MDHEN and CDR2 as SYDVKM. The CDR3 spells CASSSGQGGRETQYF. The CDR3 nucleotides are TGTGCCAGCAGTTCAGGACAGGGCGGGCGGGAGACCCAGTACTTC.

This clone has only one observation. The DNA of the CDR3 is TGTGCCAGCAGCCCCTGGACTAGCGGGGGGGCGACGGATACGCAGTATTTT. Its protein is CASSPWTSGGATDTQYF. The V call is TRBV5-6, the J call TRBJ2-3; 15 nucleotides align to TRBD2. The CDR3 has 17 amino acids. CDR1 and CDR2 from the germline V gene are SGHDT and YYEEEE. V lost 4 bases to trimming and J lost 6 bases; unmatched junction nucleotides: 9.

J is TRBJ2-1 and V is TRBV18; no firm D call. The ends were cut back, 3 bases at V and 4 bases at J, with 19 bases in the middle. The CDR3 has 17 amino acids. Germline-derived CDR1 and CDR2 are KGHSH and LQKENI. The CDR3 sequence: CASSPPPGLAAYNEQFF. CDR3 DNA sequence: TGTGCCAGCTCACCCCCTCCCGGCCTCGCGGCTTACAATGAGCAGTTCTTC. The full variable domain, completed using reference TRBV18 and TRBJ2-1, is NAGVMQNPRHLVRRRGQEARLRCSPMKGHSHVYWYRQLPEEGLKFMVYLQKENIIDESGMPKERFSAEFPKEGPSILRIQQVVRGDSAAYFCASSPPPGLAAYNEQFFGPGTRLTVL.

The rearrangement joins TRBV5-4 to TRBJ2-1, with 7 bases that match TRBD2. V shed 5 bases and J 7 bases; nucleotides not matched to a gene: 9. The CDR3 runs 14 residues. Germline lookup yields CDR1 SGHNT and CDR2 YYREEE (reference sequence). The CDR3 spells CASSTPGGFNEQFF. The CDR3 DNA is TGTGCCAGCAGTACCCCGGGGGGTTTTAATGAGCAGTTCTTC.

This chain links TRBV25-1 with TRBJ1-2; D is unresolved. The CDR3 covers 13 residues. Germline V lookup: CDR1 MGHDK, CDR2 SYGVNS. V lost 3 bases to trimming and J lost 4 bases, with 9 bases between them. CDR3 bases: TGTGCCAGCAGTGATAGCCCGTTCTATGGCTACACCTTC. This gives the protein CASSDSPFYGYTF.

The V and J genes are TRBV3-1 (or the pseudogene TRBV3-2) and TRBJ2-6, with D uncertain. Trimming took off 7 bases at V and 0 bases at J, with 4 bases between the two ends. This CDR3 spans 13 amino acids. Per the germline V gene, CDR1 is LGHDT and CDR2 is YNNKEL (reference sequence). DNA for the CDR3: TGTGCCAGCATTCGCTCTGGGGCCAACGTCCTGACTTTC. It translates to CASIRSGANVLTF.

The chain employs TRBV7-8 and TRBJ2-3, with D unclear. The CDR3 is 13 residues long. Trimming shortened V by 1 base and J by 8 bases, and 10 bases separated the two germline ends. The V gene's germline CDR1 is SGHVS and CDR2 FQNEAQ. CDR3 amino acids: CASSLDRTFTQYF. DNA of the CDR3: TGTGCCAGCAGCTTAGATCGTACTTTTACGCAGTATTTT.

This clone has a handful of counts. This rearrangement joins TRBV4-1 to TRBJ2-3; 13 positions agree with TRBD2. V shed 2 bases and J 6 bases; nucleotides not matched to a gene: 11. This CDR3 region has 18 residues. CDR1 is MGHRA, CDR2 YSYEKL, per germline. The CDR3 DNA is TGCGCCAGCAGCCAACATGTCACTAGCGGGAGGGCCGGTGATACGCAGTATTTT. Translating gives CASSQHVTSGRAGDTQYF.

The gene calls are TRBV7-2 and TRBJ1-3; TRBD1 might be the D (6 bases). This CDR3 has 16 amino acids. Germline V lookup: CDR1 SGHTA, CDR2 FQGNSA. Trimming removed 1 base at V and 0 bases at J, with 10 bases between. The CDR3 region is CASSLGQASSGNTIYF. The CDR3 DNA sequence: TGTGCCAGCAGCTTAGGACAGGCGAGCTCTGGAAACACCATATATTTT.

As DNA, the CDR3 is TGTGCCAGCAGCCAGGCTTACGGGACAGGGGATCACTATGGCTACACCTTC. The encoded protein is CASSQAYGTGDHYGYTF. J is TRBJ1-2 and V is TRBV3-1 (or the pseudogene TRBV3-2), with 10 bases that match TRBD1. The CDR3 runs 17 residues. Trimming cost V 3 bases and J 3 bases; bases outside gene matches: 10. The germline V gene encodes CDR1 LGHDT and CDR2 YNNKEL (reference sequence).

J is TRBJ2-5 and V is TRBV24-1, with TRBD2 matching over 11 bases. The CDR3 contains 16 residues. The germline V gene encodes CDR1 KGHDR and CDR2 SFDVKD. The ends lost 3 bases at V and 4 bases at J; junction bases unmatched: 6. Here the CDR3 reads CATSDATSGSLETQYF. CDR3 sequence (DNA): TGTGCCACCAGTGATGCCACTAGCGGGAGCCTAGAGACCCAGTACTTC.

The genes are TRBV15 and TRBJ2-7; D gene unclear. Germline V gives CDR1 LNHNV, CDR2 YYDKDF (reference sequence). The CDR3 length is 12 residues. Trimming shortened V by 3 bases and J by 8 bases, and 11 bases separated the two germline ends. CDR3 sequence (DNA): TGTGCCACCAGCAGGGCCGAGGTTAAGCAGTACTTC. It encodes CATSRAEVKQYF.